A selection of T cell receptor beta chains follows, all from one sample in a study of cytomegalovirus exposure and HLA in healthy donors. Clones were sequenced by immunoSEQ multiplex PCR, and TCRdb holds only the in-frame ones, with some missing. The table has 190,000 or so clones, 75% to 90% seen once; the top ten hold roughly 0.7%. The sequenced material came from PBMCs. The receptors were gathered from a boy aged 10-17 years in good health and CMV-seronegative. CDR3s include the opening cysteine and the closing phenylalanine or tryptophan. Fields, in order: CDR3 DNA, CDR3 protein, clone size, J gene, V gene, D gene. A D gene is named only where the DNA matches it firmly. The size entry is marked missing in some rows and otherwise reads once, few, many or a size class.

CDR3nt: TGTGCCAGCAGCTTAGCAAGGACAGCACACGAGCAGTACTTC; CDR3aa: CASSLARTAHEQYF; abundance: NA; j_gene: TRBJ2-7; v_gene: TRBV7-9; d_gene: NA
CDR3nt: TGTGCCAGTAGTATAGATCCGGGGACAGGTGATGAAAAACTGTTTTTT; CDR3aa: CASSIDPGTGDEKLFF; abundance: NA; j_gene: TRBJ1-4; v_gene: TRBV19; d_gene: TRBD1
CDR3nt: TGTGCCAGCAGTCTTTCCGGGACAGGGGACGAGCAGTACTTC; CDR3aa: CASSLSGTGDEQYF; abundance: NA; j_gene: TRBJ2-7; v_gene: TRBV6-1; d_gene: TRBD1
CDR3nt: TGCGCCAGCAGCTTGATAGGACTGACTCCCGAAGAGACCCAGTACTTC; CDR3aa: CASSLIGLTPEETQYF; abundance: NA; j_gene: TRBJ2-5; v_gene: TRBV5-1; d_gene: NA
CDR3nt: TGTGCCAGCAGCTCTCCTACTCTTGGCACAGATACGCAGTATTTT; CDR3aa: CASSSPTLGTDTQYF; abundance: NA; j_gene: TRBJ2-3; v_gene: TRBV7-2; d_gene: NA
CDR3nt: TGTGCCAGCAGTGAAGCGGCGGGACGCCTATATCCTGAAGCTTTCTTT; CDR3aa: CASSEAAGRLYPEAFF; abundance: NA; j_gene: TRBJ1-1; v_gene: TRBV6-1; d_gene: NA
CDR3nt: TGTGCCAGCAGCTTTTACCGGGACAGAGGAGGGAATGAGCAGTTCTTC; CDR3aa: CASSFYRDRGGNEQFF; abundance: once; j_gene: TRBJ2-1; v_gene: TRBV7-2; d_gene: NA
CDR3nt: TGTGCCAGCAGCTCACAAGAGACCCAGTACTTC; CDR3aa: CASSSQETQYF; abundance: NA; j_gene: TRBJ2-5; v_gene: TRBV7-9; d_gene: NA
CDR3nt: TGTGCCAGCACCATTGCGGGGGGGGCCGGGGAGCTGTTTTTT; CDR3aa: CASTIAGGAGELFF; abundance: NA; j_gene: TRBJ2-2; v_gene: TRBV6-5; d_gene: TRBD2
CDR3nt: TGTGCCAGCACCCCAGGGAAGGGGGGGGCTGAAGCTTTCTTT; CDR3aa: CASTPGKGGAEAFF; abundance: NA; j_gene: TRBJ1-1; v_gene: TRBV21-1; d_gene: NA
CDR3nt: TGTGCCAGCAGCTTGGTTGACAGGGGAAGAACAGATACGCAGTATTTT; CDR3aa: CASSLVDRGRTDTQYF; abundance: NA; j_gene: TRBJ2-3; v_gene: TRBV5-6; d_gene: TRBD1
CDR3nt: TGTGCCAGCAGCCCAGGACAGAGCAATAGCAATCAGCCCCAGCATTTT; CDR3aa: CASSPGQSNSNQPQHF; abundance: few; j_gene: TRBJ1-5; v_gene: TRBV7-2; d_gene: NA
CDR3nt: TGTGCTAGCAGCCCAGGGGTTCGGGGTAATGAAAAACTGTTTTTT; CDR3aa: CASSPGVRGNEKLFF; abundance: NA; j_gene: TRBJ1-4; v_gene: TRBV7-7; d_gene: NA
CDR3nt: TGTGCCAGCAGTCGGGACACAATCCCAATCGGAGATGGCTACACCTTC; CDR3aa: CASSRDTIPIGDGYTF; abundance: NA; j_gene: TRBJ1-2; v_gene: TRBV9; d_gene: NA
CDR3nt: TGTGCCAGCAGCTTACCGACAGGGGGTGGACGGGAGACCCAGTACTTC; CDR3aa: CASSLPTGGGRETQYF; abundance: NA; j_gene: TRBJ2-5; v_gene: TRBV11-3; d_gene: TRBD1
CDR3nt: TGTGCCAGCAGCTTCTTTTCAGGAGGGAGATCAGTGACTGAAGCTTTCTTT; CDR3aa: CASSFFSGGRSVTEAFF; abundance: NA; j_gene: TRBJ1-1; v_gene: TRBV11-1; d_gene: NA
CDR3nt: TGCGCCAGCAGCCGCGGAGGGGTAGGGTCCTACAATGAGCAGTTCTTC; CDR3aa: CASSRGGVGSYNEQFF; abundance: NA; j_gene: TRBJ2-1; v_gene: TRBV5-1; d_gene: NA
CDR3nt: TGTGCCAGCAGGGGGGAAGCGGGGCCCAACTATGGCTACACCTTC; CDR3aa: CASRGEAGPNYGYTF; abundance: NA; j_gene: TRBJ1-2; v_gene: TRBV2; d_gene: NA
CDR3nt: TGCACCAGCAGCCGCTTGTGGGCGTGCTACACCTTC; CDR3aa: CTSSRLWACYTF; abundance: NA; j_gene: TRBJ1-2; v_gene: TRBV1; d_gene: NA
CDR3nt: TGTGCCAGCAGCTTGGAGGGAGGGGGTACTGAAGCTTTCTTT; CDR3aa: CASSLEGGGTEAFF; abundance: NA; j_gene: TRBJ1-1; v_gene: TRBV7-2; d_gene: NA
CDR3nt: TGCGCCAGCAGCTTGGCTTTAGGACAGGTCTATGGCTACACCTTC; CDR3aa: CASSLALGQVYGYTF; abundance: NA; j_gene: TRBJ1-2; v_gene: TRBV5-1; d_gene: TRBD1
CDR3nt: TGTGCCAGTAGGCCGACAGGGGGCGGGAGCAATCAGCCCCAGCATTTT; CDR3aa: CASRPTGGGSNQPQHF; abundance: NA; j_gene: TRBJ1-5; v_gene: TRBV4-2; d_gene: TRBD1
CDR3nt: TGCGCCAGCAGCCAAGATCGTAGGTCCCCTCTTCGGGGAGAGACCCAGTACTTC; CDR3aa: CASSQDRRSPLRGETQYF; abundance: few; j_gene: TRBJ2-5; v_gene: TRBV4-1; d_gene: NA
CDR3nt: TGTGCCAGCAGCCGGGACAGGGCGCTGAACACTGAAGCTTTCTTT; CDR3aa: CASSRDRALNTEAFF; abundance: NA; j_gene: TRBJ1-1; v_gene: TRBV11-2; d_gene: TRBD1
CDR3nt: TGTGCCAGCAGCCCACTTAACAGGGGCTACACCTTC; CDR3aa: CASSPLNRGYTF; abundance: NA; j_gene: TRBJ1-2; v_gene: TRBV11-2; d_gene: NA
CDR3nt: TGTGCCAGCAGTCACGCAGGACGCGGGGCCGAAAAACTGTTTTTT; CDR3aa: CASSHAGRGAEKLFF; abundance: NA; j_gene: TRBJ1-4; v_gene: TRBV25-1; d_gene: NA
CDR3nt: TGTGCCAGCAGCTTAGGAGAAAATGAGCAGTTCTTC; CDR3aa: CASSLGENEQFF; abundance: NA; j_gene: TRBJ2-1; v_gene: TRBV7-8; d_gene: NA
CDR3nt: TGTGCCAGTAGTATGGGGGCGCTCTTAGGGGATGGCTACACCTTC; CDR3aa: CASSMGALLGDGYTF; abundance: NA; j_gene: TRBJ1-2; v_gene: TRBV19; d_gene: NA
CDR3nt: TGTGCCAGCACTGAATCGGTACCGGGGAACAATGAGCAGTTCTTC; CDR3aa: CASTESVPGNNEQFF; abundance: few; j_gene: TRBJ2-1; v_gene: TRBV2; d_gene: NA
CDR3nt: TGTGCCAGTAGTATATGGGGGGGGAGCAATCAGCCCCAGCATTTT; CDR3aa: CASSIWGGSNQPQHF; abundance: NA; j_gene: TRBJ1-5; v_gene: TRBV19; d_gene: NA
CDR3nt: TGCGCCAGCAGCCAAGTCGGGAGGGTTGGTGAGCAGTTCTTC; CDR3aa: CASSQVGRVGEQFF; abundance: NA; j_gene: TRBJ2-1; v_gene: TRBV4-3; d_gene: TRBD2
CDR3nt: TGTGCCAGTAGTATCGGGACAGGGGGCGGATTTGGTGAAAAACTGTTTTTT; CDR3aa: CASSIGTGGGFGEKLFF; abundance: NA; j_gene: TRBJ1-4; v_gene: TRBV19; d_gene: TRBD1
CDR3nt: TGTGCCAGCGGAGGGAATGGCTACACCTTC; CDR3aa: CASGGNGYTF; abundance: NA; j_gene: TRBJ1-2; v_gene: TRBV7-8; d_gene: NA
CDR3nt: TGTGCCAGCAGCTTACGGGGGAATCATGGCTACACCTTC; CDR3aa: CASSLRGNHGYTF; abundance: NA; j_gene: TRBJ1-2; v_gene: TRBV7-9; d_gene: NA
CDR3nt: TGTGCCAGCAGCGTCTCCAGGGAATATGGCTACACCTTC; CDR3aa: CASSVSREYGYTF; abundance: NA; j_gene: TRBJ1-2; v_gene: TRBV9; d_gene: NA
CDR3nt: TGTGCCGGCCGACTAGTCACGACAGATACGCAGTATTTT; CDR3aa: CAGRLVTTDTQYF; abundance: NA; j_gene: TRBJ2-3; v_gene: TRBV2; d_gene: NA
CDR3nt: TGTGCCAGCAGTCGGGGAAAGAATGAGCAGTTCTTC; CDR3aa: CASSRGKNEQFF; abundance: NA; j_gene: TRBJ2-1; v_gene: TRBV2; d_gene: NA
CDR3nt: TGTGCCAGCAGCTCTCGACAGGGTTCCCACGAGCAGTACTTC; CDR3aa: CASSSRQGSHEQYF; abundance: NA; j_gene: TRBJ2-7; v_gene: TRBV7-6; d_gene: TRBD1
CDR3nt: TGTTCCAGCAGCTTTTTTCGCTCTGGCGGGCCATCAACCGGGGAGCTGTTTTTT; CDR3aa: CSSSFFRSGGPSTGELFF; abundance: NA; j_gene: TRBJ2-2; v_gene: TRBV7-9; d_gene: NA
CDR3nt: TGTGCCAGCAGCCTACCCCAGGGCATTGCTGAAGCTTTCTTT; CDR3aa: CASSLPQGIAEAFF; abundance: NA; j_gene: TRBJ1-1; v_gene: TRBV28; d_gene: NA
CDR3nt: TGTGCCAGCTCGCCGGACGACGGACAGGGAACAGATACGCAGTATTTT; CDR3aa: CASSPDDGQGTDTQYF; abundance: NA; j_gene: TRBJ2-3; v_gene: TRBV18; d_gene: TRBD1
CDR3nt: TGTGCCAGCAGTGAAGAAGGGTGGGGGGCAGATACGCAGTATTTT; CDR3aa: CASSEEGWGADTQYF; abundance: NA; j_gene: TRBJ2-3; v_gene: TRBV6-1; d_gene: NA
CDR3nt: TGCAGCGCCGTACAACCCCCAGGAGGAGGCTACACCTTC; CDR3aa: CSAVQPPGGGYTF; abundance: few; j_gene: TRBJ1-2; v_gene: TRBV29-1; d_gene: NA
CDR3nt: TGTGCCAGCAGAGAGGGTTTAGACTATGGCTACACCTTC; CDR3aa: CASREGLDYGYTF; abundance: NA; j_gene: TRBJ1-2; v_gene: TRBV6-6; d_gene: NA
CDR3nt: TGTGCCAGCAGTTACGAACAGGGAGCCTATCAGCCCCAGCATTTT; CDR3aa: CASSYEQGAYQPQHF; abundance: NA; j_gene: TRBJ1-5; v_gene: TRBV6-6; d_gene: NA
CDR3nt: TGTGCCATGAAACAGGGGGCGGCCGGGGAGCTGTTTTTT; CDR3aa: CAMKQGAAGELFF; abundance: NA; j_gene: TRBJ2-2; v_gene: TRBV6-6; d_gene: TRBD1
CDR3nt: TGTGCCAGCAGCCCCCGACAGGGCACTGAAGCTTTCTTT; CDR3aa: CASSPRQGTEAFF; abundance: few; j_gene: TRBJ1-1; v_gene: TRBV7-2; d_gene: TRBD1
CDR3nt: TGTTCCAGCAGCTTAGGGGGACTAGCGGGGGGACGAGAGACCCAGTACTTC; CDR3aa: CSSSLGGLAGGRETQYF; abundance: NA; j_gene: TRBJ2-5; v_gene: TRBV7-9; d_gene: TRBD2
CDR3nt: TGTGCCAGCAGCGCGACAGCTAACTATGGCTACACCTTC; CDR3aa: CASSATANYGYTF; abundance: once; j_gene: TRBJ1-2; v_gene: TRBV6-1; d_gene: NA
CDR3nt: TGCAGCGTTGATTCTCCTGAAGAGACCCAGTACTTC; CDR3aa: CSVDSPEETQYF; abundance: few; j_gene: TRBJ2-5; v_gene: TRBV29-1; d_gene: NA
CDR3nt: TGTGCCAGCAGTCCGGCTAGCGGGGGGGATTACAATGAGCAGTTCTTC; CDR3aa: CASSPASGGDYNEQFF; abundance: few; j_gene: TRBJ2-1; v_gene: TRBV6-4; d_gene: TRBD2
CDR3nt: TGTGCCAGCACTATACTGGCCAGGGGGCACACTGAAGCTTTCTTT; CDR3aa: CASTILARGHTEAFF; abundance: few; j_gene: TRBJ1-1; v_gene: TRBV6-6; d_gene: TRBD1
CDR3nt: TGTGCCAGCAGCTTAAGGCGGGAGGGGACCATCTACAATGAGCAGTTCTTC; CDR3aa: CASSLRREGTIYNEQFF; abundance: NA; j_gene: TRBJ2-1; v_gene: TRBV11-1; d_gene: TRBD2
CDR3nt: TGCAGCGTTGCCCCTAGACAGGTTAACTATGGCTACACCTTC; CDR3aa: CSVAPRQVNYGYTF; abundance: NA; j_gene: TRBJ1-2; v_gene: TRBV29-1; d_gene: NA
CDR3nt: TGTGCCAGTTCTTACGGGAGGAACACTGAAGCTTTCTTT; CDR3aa: CASSYGRNTEAFF; abundance: NA; j_gene: TRBJ1-1; v_gene: TRBV19; d_gene: NA